This T cell receptor (beta chain) was retrieved from a study of cytotoxic CD8 clonotypes in ibrutinib-treated CLL. Whole-study context: Averaging across samples gave roughly 250,000 productive templates and tens of thousands of productive rearrangements.

TCRdb keeps only in-frame clones here, not all; method: immunoSEQ multiplex PCR. The table lists about 14,000 clones, roughly 69% of them singletons. Overall study findings and caveats: Clonality increased at ibrutinib response and stayed stable in sustained remission. At progression, however, it fell back toward baseline. T-cell clonality at baseline went above that of age-matched healthy donors and rose and fell with circulating CD8+ T-cell counts.

In the case of this clone: Its target is not known.

The CDR3 extends over 16 amino acids. Deletions cut 1 base from V and 5 bases from J, with 14 bases between. CDR1 is MGHRA, CDR2 YSYEKL, per germline. The material sequenced was PBMCs, taken before ibrutinib treatment. The TCR originated in a human donor with chronic lymphocytic leukemia. This chain links TRBV4-1 with TRBJ2-2; D may be TRBD2 (6 bases). CDR3 in amino acids: CASSQVQLAGTGELFF. CDR3 in DNA: TGCGCCAGCAGCCAAGTCCAACTAGCTGGTACCGGGGAGCTGTTTTTT.